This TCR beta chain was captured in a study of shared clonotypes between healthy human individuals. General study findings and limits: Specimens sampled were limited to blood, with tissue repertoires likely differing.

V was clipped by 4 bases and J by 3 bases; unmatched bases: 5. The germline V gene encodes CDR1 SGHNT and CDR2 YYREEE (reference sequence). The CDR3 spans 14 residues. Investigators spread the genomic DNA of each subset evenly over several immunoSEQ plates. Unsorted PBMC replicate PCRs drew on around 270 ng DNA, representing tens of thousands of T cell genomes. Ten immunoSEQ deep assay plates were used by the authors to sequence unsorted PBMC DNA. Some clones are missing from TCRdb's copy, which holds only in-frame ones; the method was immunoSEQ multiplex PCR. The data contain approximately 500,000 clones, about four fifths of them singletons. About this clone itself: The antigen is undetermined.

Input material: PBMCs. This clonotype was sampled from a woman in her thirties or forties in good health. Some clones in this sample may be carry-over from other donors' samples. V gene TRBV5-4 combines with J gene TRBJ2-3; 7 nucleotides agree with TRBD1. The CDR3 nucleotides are TGTGCCAGCAGCGTTCCGGGACAGACAGATACGCAGTATTTT. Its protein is CASSVPGQTDTQYF.